These 28 T cell receptor beta chains originate from one sample sequenced in a study of blood T cell repertoires in COVID-19. TCRdb keeps only in-frame clones here, not all; method: immunoSEQ multiplex PCR. The sample shows 150,000 to 200,000 clones, around three quarters of them seen only once. Sequencing used peripheral blood. These receptors were taken from an older man with active or convalescent COVID-19.

This chain joins TRBV10-2 and TRBJ2-7; 8 nucleotides line up with TRBD2. This CDR3 comprises 14 residues. Trimming cost V 6 bases and J 1 base; bases outside gene matches: 5. Germline CDR1 reads WSHSY; CDR2 reads SAAADI. CDR3: CASSRAGESYEQYF. CDR3 nucleotide sequence: TGCGCCAGCAGCCGAGCGGGGGAGTCCTACGAGCAGTACTTC.

This rearrangement joins TRBV19 to TRBJ1-2; 9 bases are shared with TRBD1. V trimming: 8 bases; J trimming: 3 bases; junction bases outside the gene matches: 10. The CDR3 is made up of 15 amino acids. Germline values: CDR1 LNHDA, CDR2 SQIVND (reference sequence). Here the CDR3 reads CASSRDRVSDYGYTF. The DNA for the CDR3 is TGTGCCAGTTCACGGGACAGGGTTTCCGACTATGGCTACACCTTC.

The rearrangement links TRBV2 to TRBJ2-2, with D maybe TRBD2 (7 bases). The CDR3 is made up of 14 amino acids. V was trimmed by 10 bases and J by 4 bases, leaving 16 bases between them. The germline gives CDR1 SNHLY, CDR2 FYNNEI. CDR3 protein: CANHPRGGTGELFF. The CDR3 DNA reads TGTGCCAACCACCCTAGGGGGGGCACCGGGGAGCTGTTTTTT. Full variable domain (rest looked up from reference TRBV2 and TRBJ2-2): EPEVTQTPSHQVTQMGQEVILRCVPISNHLYFYWYRQILGQKVEFLVSFYNNEISEKSEIFDDQFSVERPDGSNFTLKIRSTKLEDSAMYFCANHPRGGTGELFFGEGSRLTVL.

The rearrangement uses TRBV6-5 and TRBJ1-1; D is uncertain. CDR1 is MNHEY, CDR2 SVGAGI, per germline. CDR3 length: 12 residues. V shed 5 bases and J shed 8 bases, with 12 bases lying between them. The chain's CDR3 is CASSRLQLEAFF. CDR3 bases: TGTGCCAGCAGTCGCCTACAGCTGGAAGCTTTCTTT.

The chain is built from TRBV15 and TRBJ1-5; TRBD1 is a possible D gene (5 bases). The CDR3 covers 16 residues. V lost 1 base and J lost 2, with 12 bases in between. CDR1 LNHNV and CDR2 YYDKDF come from the germline V gene (reference sequence). The CDR3 DNA follows: TGTGCCACCAGCAGAGTGGGTGGGGGGGGCAATCAGCCCCAGCATTTT. Amino acid sequence: CATSRVGGGGNQPQHF.

The chain couples TRBV6-5 to TRBJ1-2; D may be TRBD1 (5 bases). The germline V and J ends were trimmed by 6 bases and 7 bases, with 15 bases remaining between them. CDR3 length equals 13 residues. Germline CDR1 is MNHEY and CDR2 is SVGAGI. The CDR3 sequence: CASRPGPGGGYTF. CDR3 sequence (DNA): TGTGCCAGCAGACCCGGACCCGGGGGTGGCTACACCTTC.

V usage is TRBV7-2 and J usage is TRBJ1-1; D unresolved. Looked up from germline, CDR1 is SGHTA and CDR2 is FQGNSA. This CDR3 is built from 15 residues. The V and J ends lost 0 bases and 0 bases respectively, with 8 bases between them. CDR3 coding DNA: TGTGCCAGCAGCTTAGCCCGGTTAATGAACACTGAAGCTTTCTTT. As protein: CASSLARLMNTEAFF.

CDR3: CASRGDTATNEKLFF. For the CDR3, the DNA is TGTGCCAGCAGGGGAGACACTGCAACTAATGAAAAACTGTTTTTT. The chain is built from TRBV27 and TRBJ1-4; D gene ambiguous. This CDR3 spans 15 amino acids. From germline, CDR1 is MNHEY and CDR2 SMNVEV (reference sequence). The V end was cut by 6 bases, the J end by 0 bases, with 11 bases between.

This clone occurred a few times. The chain recombines TRBV5-4 with TRBJ1-4, with D possibly TRBD1 on 5 matching bases. Germline loops: CDR1 SGHNT, CDR2 YYREEE (reference sequence). V lost 6 bases to trimming and J lost 2 bases, with 17 bases between them. This CDR3 contains 16 residues. The CDR3 protein is CASTVRGGSTNEKLFF. CDR3 nucleotide sequence: TGTGCCAGCACCGTTCGCGGGGGATCGACTAATGAAAAACTGTTTTTT.

The chain couples TRBV12-3 or TRBV12-4 to TRBJ1-5; 8 bases line up with TRBD1. Trimming at V came to 6 bases and at J to 7 bases, leaving 5 bases not matched to a gene. This CDR3 has 13 residues. The CDR3 DNA sequence: TGTGCCAGCAGACAGGGGGACACGCAGCCCCAGCATTTT. Its translation is CASRQGDTQPQHF.

This sequence joins TRBV5-4 and TRBJ1-2; no clear D gene. Between the trimmed V and J ends, which lost 2 bases and 0 bases, there was a span of 8 bases. Germline values: CDR1 SGHNT, CDR2 YYREEE (reference sequence). The CDR3 has 14 residues. The CDR3 nucleotides are TGTGCCAGCAGCTTAACTGAAGCTAACTATGGCTACACCTTC. Translated: CASSLTEANYGYTF.

The V call is TRBV3-1 (or the pseudogene TRBV3-2), the J call TRBJ2-1, with 8 bases fitting TRBD2. V lost 0 bases, J lost 12 bases, and 4 bases stayed unmatched. This CDR3 has 13 residues. CDR1 and CDR2 from the germline V gene are LGHDT and YNNKEL (reference sequence). CDR3 sequence: CASSQDLAGGQFF. The CDR3 bases are TGTGCCAGCAGCCAAGATCTGGCGGGGGGGCAGTTCTTC.

The chain has TRBV6-1 and TRBJ1-2; 9 bases fit TRBD1. This CDR3 contains 17 residues. The germline CDR1 and CDR2 sequences are MNHNS and SASEGT. V lost 4 bases, J lost 3 bases, and 12 bases stayed unmatched. CDR3 coding DNA: TGTGCCAGCAGTGGGCCATCGGGACAGGGACGGGACTATGGCTACACCTTC. Translated: CASSGPSGQGRDYGYTF.

V usage is TRBV2 and J usage is TRBJ2-2; D uncertain. Germline CDR1 is SNHLY and CDR2 is FYNNEI. The CDR3 is 13 amino acids. V lost 4 bases, J lost 2 bases, and 5 bases lay in between. CDR3: CASSVANTGELFF. CDR3 coding DNA: TGTGCCAGCAGTGTGGCAAACACCGGGGAGCTGTTTTTT.

CDR3 sequence reads: CASSVALSGSSYNEQFF. CDR3 nucleotides: TGTGCCAGCAGCGTAGCCCTGAGCGGGAGTTCCTACAATGAGCAGTTCTTC. The chain couples TRBV9 to TRBJ2-1; 8 nucleotides match TRBD2. J lost 1 base, V lost 0 bases, and 6 bases had no gene match. The germline CDR1 and CDR2 sequences are SGDLS and YYNGEE. The CDR3 extends over 17 amino acids.

The sample holds a few counts of this clone. The J gene is TRBJ1-1, the V gene TRBV19, with TRBD1 as a possible D gene (6 bases). Germline V CDR1 and CDR2: LNHDA, SQIVND (reference sequence). This CDR3 region has 13 residues. With 4 bases removed from V and 6 bases from J, the gap between germline ends came to 12 bases. As DNA, the CDR3 is TGTGCCAGTAGTACATCCAGGGGCGCTGAAGCTTTCTTT. As protein: CASSTSRGAEAFF.

The rearrangement joins TRBV2 to TRBJ1-2; perhaps TRBD1 as D (5 bases). Germline CDR1 is SNHLY and CDR2 is FYNNEI. V lost 7 bases and J lost 3, with 15 bases in between. The CDR3 length is 14 residues. CDR3 nucleotide sequence: TGTGCCAGCACCTCTAAGGGGCCCGACTATGGCTACACCTTC. This codes for CASTSKGPDYGYTF.

This clone was seen a handful of times. This chain connects TRBV2 to TRBJ2-3; 10 positions match TRBD2. Germline V gives CDR1 SNHLY, CDR2 FYNNEI. The CDR3 is 17 residues long. V shed 6 bases, J shed 1 base, and the junction held 10 bases outside the gene matches. The CDR3 coding sequence is TGTGCCAGCAGGCGATGGACTAGCGGATTGGGCACAGATACGCAGTATTTT. Translation: CASRRWTSGLGTDTQYF.

This clone was seen only once. The chain is built from TRBV10-3 and TRBJ1-1; 9 positions agree with TRBD1. CDR1 and CDR2 from the germline V gene are ENHRY and SYGVKD. The V gene end was trimmed by 3 bases and the J gene end by 5 bases; junction bases not matched to a gene: 4. There are 14 residues in the CDR3. CDR3 loop: CAISETGGETEAFF. The CDR3 region has the DNA TGTGCCATCAGTGAAACAGGGGGCGAAACTGAAGCTTTCTTT.

This chain joins TRBV5-4 and TRBJ2-1; 11 bases line up with TRBD2. The CDR3 sequence is 15 residues long. Germline lookup yields CDR1 SGHNT and CDR2 YYREEE (reference sequence). The junction had 5 bases not matched to a gene; V was cut back by 3 bases and J by 6 bases. DNA for the CDR3: TGTGCCAGCAGCTCCATGGGACTAGCGGCCAATGAGCAGTTCTTC. Its translation: CASSSMGLAANEQFF.

This CDR3 reads CASSPTGGSNTGELFF. CDR3 in DNA: TGTGCCAGCAGCCCAACCGGGGGGTCGAACACCGGGGAGCTGTTTTTT. The chain has TRBV9 and TRBJ2-2; TRBD2 matches at 7 bases. The trim removed 4 bases at V and 0 bases at J, leaving 6 bases unmatched. Germline CDR1 is SGDLS and CDR2 is YYNGEE. This CDR3 region has 16 residues. Complete variable domain (other parts from reference TRBV9 and TRBJ2-2): DSGVTQTPKHLITATGQRVTLRCSPRSGDLSVYWYQQSLDQGLQFLIQYYNGEERAKGNILERFSAQQFPDLHSELNLSSLELGDSALYFCASSPTGGSNTGELFFGEGSRLTVL.

This chain joins TRBV11-3 and TRBJ1-4, with TRBD1 as a possible D gene (5 bases). Trimming took 5 bases from V and 1 from J, leaving 11 bases between them. This CDR3 spans 15 amino acids. CDR1 is SGHNT and CDR2 is YENEEA in the germline V gene. The DNA of the CDR3 is TGTGCCAGCAGCCTCTCACAGGAAACTAATGAAAAACTGTTTTTT. It is translated as CASSLSQETNEKLFF.

This chain uses TRBV7-2 with TRBJ2-1; 9 bases align to TRBD1. The CDR3 extends over 16 amino acids. The germline V gene encodes CDR1 SGHTA and CDR2 FQGNSA. With 6 bases clipped from V and 5 bases from J, the junction kept 11 bases outside the gene matches. CDR3 residues: CASRSTSGQGNNEQFF. DNA for the CDR3: TGTGCCAGCAGGTCGACATCGGGACAGGGCAACAATGAGCAGTTCTTC.

J is TRBJ1-1 and V is TRBV30; TRBD1 matches 7 bases. In germline, CDR1 is GTSNPN, CDR2 SVGIG (reference sequence). There are 16 residues in the CDR3. V lost 3 bases, J lost 3 bases, and 13 bases stayed unmatched. The chain's CDR3 is CAWRQGQMIRDTEAFF. CDR3 bases: TGTGCCTGGAGACAGGGACAGATGATTAGGGACACTGAAGCTTTCTTT.

This clone was counted once. This chain links TRBV3-1 (or the pseudogene TRBV3-2) with TRBJ2-1; D is undetermined. The CDR3 sequence is 13 residues long. CDR1 is LGHDT, CDR2 YNNKEL, per germline (reference sequence). Trimming cost V 1 base and J 7 bases, with 8 bases left between them. CDR3 region: CASSQVGGNEQFF. As DNA, the CDR3 is TGTGCCAGCAGCCAAGTAGGCGGAAATGAGCAGTTCTTC.

The chain recombines TRBV9 with TRBJ2-1, with D possibly being TRBD1 (6 bases). CDR3 length equals 16 residues. Trimming cost V 0 bases and J 4 bases, with 14 bases left between them. Germline V gene lookup returns CDR1 SGDLS and CDR2 YYNGEE. CDR3 coding DNA: TGTGCCAGCAGCGTAGCGTCCGGGACACTGTACAATGAGCAGTTCTTC. Protein sequence: CASSVASGTLYNEQFF. Full variable domain (outside the CDR3, taken from reference TRBV9 and TRBJ2-1): DSGVTQTPKHLITATGQRVTLRCSPRSGDLSVYWYQQSLDQGLQFLIQYYNGEERAKGNILERFSAQQFPDLHSELNLSSLELGDSALYFCASSVASGTLYNEQFFGPGTRLTVL.

The chain combines TRBV6-1 with TRBJ1-2; 8 bases line up with TRBD1. Germline loops: CDR1 MNHNS, CDR2 SASEGT. CDR3 length equals 16 residues. V lost 1 base, J lost 4 bases, and 8 bases stayed unmatched. CDR3 sequence: CASSEVIGRGPYGYTF. The DNA of the CDR3 is TGTGCCAGCAGTGAAGTTATTGGCAGGGGGCCCTATGGCTACACCTTC.

With regard to this clone: A much larger clone is a single base away; this may be a read error. The V gene is TRBV9, the J gene TRBJ2-7; no clear D. The CDR3 totals 11 residues. Trimming removed 2 bases from V and 3 bases from J, with 3 bases in between. Germline V lookup: CDR1 SGDLS, CDR2 YYNGEE. CDR3 coding DNA: TGTGCCAGCAGCGTCAACTACGAGCAGTACTTC. Translated: CASSVNYEQYF.